This T cell receptor (beta chain) was identified during a study of blood T cell repertoires in COVID-19. On the study more broadly: The analysed material was cDNA or gDNA that came from T cells, B-cell-depleted T cells, or PBMCs.

Authors' methods: Estimates of nucleated cell counts were drawn from the amplification of reference gene primers. Measured with immunoSEQ multiplex PCR; TCRdb has only the in-frame clones, and not every one. D and trimming come from the DNA, and the V and J calls and clone size come from that table. There are about 78,000 clones in the sample; roughly 86% occur only once, and roughly 2% lies in the top ten. The TCR comes from a woman in her sixties or seventies with acute or convalescent COVID-19. The sample consisted of peripheral blood.

The CDR3 coding sequence is TGTGCCAGCAGCGTGGGGACTAGCGGCCCCACAGATACGCAGTATTTT. Its translation is CASSVGTSGPTDTQYF. The chain combines TRBV9 with TRBJ2-3, with TRBD2 identical over 11 bases. This CDR3 contains 16 residues. Germline CDR1 SGDLS, CDR2 YYNGEE. Germline trimming cut 2 bases from V and 2 bases from J; bases unmatched to any gene: 4.